This T cell receptor beta chain was recovered during a study of prognosis after radiotherapy for stage I lung cancer. Among the patients, all were node-negative on CT and PET/CT, and none had received prior chemotherapy or radiotherapy or had other malignancies. Peripheral blood, in roughly 6.4-milliliter volumes, was drawn at each of two time points. This clonotype has a handful of counts. CDR3 of TCR beta was amplified from genomic DNA via a two-round multiplex PCR. Every TRBV and TRBJ gene had its own specific primer in first-round PCR. TCRdb redid the calling of the multiplex PCR reads with MiXCR, one entry per CDR3 protein. The table shows about 27,000 distinct CDR3 sequences, with approximately 29% occurring only once. This TCR came from a donor over 45 with non-small cell lung cancer. Sequenced here: PBMCs, sampled before or after stereotactic body radiation therapy (not recorded which).

Here the CDR3 DNA reads TGTGCCAGCAGTGAAGCCCGGACAGTAAACAATGAGCAGTTCTTC. As protein: CASSEARTVNNEQFF. This chain uses TRBV6-1 with TRBJ2-1; tentative D call: TRBD1 (6 bases). Deletions cut 0 bases from V and 5 bases from J, with 11 bases between. This CDR3 spans 15 amino acids. Germline CDR1 MNHNS, CDR2 SASEGT.